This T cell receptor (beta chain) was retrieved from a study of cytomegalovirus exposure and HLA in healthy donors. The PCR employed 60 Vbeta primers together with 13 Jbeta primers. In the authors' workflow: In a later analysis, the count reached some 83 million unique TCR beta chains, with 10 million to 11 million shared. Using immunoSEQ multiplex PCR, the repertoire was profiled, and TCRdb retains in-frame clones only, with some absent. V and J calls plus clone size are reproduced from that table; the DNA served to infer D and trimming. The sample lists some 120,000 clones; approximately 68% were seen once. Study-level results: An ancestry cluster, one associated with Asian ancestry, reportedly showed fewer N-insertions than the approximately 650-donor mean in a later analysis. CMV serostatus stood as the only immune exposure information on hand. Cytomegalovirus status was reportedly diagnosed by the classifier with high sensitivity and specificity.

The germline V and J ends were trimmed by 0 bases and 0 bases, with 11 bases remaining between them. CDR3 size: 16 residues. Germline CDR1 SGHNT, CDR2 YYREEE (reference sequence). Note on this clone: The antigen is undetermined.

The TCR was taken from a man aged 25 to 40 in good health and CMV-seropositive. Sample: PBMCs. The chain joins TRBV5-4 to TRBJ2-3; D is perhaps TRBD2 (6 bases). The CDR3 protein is CASSLARDRSTDTQYF. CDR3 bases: TGTGCCAGCAGCTTGGCGCGGGACCGGAGCACAGATACGCAGTATTTT.